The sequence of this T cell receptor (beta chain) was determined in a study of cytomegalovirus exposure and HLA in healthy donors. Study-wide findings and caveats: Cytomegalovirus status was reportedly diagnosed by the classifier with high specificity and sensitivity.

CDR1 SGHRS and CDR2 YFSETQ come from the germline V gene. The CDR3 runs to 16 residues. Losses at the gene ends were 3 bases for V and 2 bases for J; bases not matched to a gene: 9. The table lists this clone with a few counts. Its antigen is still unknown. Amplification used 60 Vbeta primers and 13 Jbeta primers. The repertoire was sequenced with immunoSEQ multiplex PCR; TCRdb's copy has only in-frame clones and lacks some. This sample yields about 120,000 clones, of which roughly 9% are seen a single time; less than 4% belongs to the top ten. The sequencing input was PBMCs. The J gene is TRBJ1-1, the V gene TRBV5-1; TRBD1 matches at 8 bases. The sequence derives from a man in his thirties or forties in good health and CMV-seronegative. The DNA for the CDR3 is TGCGCCAGCAGCTCAGGACAGGGCAGTGCTAACACTGAAGCTTTCTTT. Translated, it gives CASSSGQGSANTEAFF.